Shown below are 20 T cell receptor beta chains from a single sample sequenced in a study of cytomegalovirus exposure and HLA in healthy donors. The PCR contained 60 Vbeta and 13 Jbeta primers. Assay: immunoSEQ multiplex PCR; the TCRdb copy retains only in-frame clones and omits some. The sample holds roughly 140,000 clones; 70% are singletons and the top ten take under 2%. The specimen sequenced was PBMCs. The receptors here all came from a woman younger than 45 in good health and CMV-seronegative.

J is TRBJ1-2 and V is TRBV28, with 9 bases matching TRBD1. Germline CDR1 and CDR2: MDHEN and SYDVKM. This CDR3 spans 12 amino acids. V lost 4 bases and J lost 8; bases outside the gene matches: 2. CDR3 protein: CASSYGTGGYTF. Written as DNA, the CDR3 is TGTGCCAGCAGTTATGGGACAGGGGGCTACACCTTC.

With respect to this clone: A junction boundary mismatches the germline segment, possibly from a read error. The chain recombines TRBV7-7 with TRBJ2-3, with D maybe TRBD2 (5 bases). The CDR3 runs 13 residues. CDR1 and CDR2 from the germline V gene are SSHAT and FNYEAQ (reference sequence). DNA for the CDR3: TGTGCTAGCAGCTTAGATGGCCTAGCTACGCAGTATTTT. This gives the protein CASSLDGLATQYF.

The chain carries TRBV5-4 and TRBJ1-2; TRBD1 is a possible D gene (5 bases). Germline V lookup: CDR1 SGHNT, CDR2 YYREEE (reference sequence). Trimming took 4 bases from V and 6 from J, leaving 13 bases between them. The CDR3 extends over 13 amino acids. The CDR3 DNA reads TGTGCCAGCAGCCCAGGGACTGGTGATGGCTACACCTTC. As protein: CASSPGTGDGYTF.

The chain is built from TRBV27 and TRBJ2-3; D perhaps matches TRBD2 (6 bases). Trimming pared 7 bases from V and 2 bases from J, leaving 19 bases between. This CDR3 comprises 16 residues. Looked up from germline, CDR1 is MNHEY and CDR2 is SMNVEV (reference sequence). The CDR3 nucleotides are TGTGCCAGCAAGGCTCGGGCGGGACGTCCCACAGATACGCAGTATTTT. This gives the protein CASKARAGRPTDTQYF.

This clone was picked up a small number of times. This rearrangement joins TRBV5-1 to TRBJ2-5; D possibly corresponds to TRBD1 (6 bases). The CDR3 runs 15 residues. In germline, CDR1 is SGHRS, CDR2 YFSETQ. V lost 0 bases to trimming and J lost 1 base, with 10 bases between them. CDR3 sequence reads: CASSLDPGVQETQYF. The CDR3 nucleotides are TGCGCCAGCAGCTTGGACCCAGGGGTCCAAGAGACCCAGTACTTC.

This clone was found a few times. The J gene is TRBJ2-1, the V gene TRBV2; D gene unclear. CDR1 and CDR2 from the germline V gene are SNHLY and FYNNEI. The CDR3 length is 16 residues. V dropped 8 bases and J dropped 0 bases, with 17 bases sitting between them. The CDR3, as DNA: TGTGCCAGCCTTGACACCTATTCGAGCTCCTACAATGAGCAGTTCTTC. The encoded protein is CASLDTYSSSYNEQFF.

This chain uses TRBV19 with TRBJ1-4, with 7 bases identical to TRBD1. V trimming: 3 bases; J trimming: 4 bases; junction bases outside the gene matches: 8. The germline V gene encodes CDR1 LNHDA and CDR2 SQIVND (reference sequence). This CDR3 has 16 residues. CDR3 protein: CASSMVRGRGNEKLFF. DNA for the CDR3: TGTGCCAGTAGTATGGTTAGGGGGCGTGGTAATGAAAAACTGTTTTTT.

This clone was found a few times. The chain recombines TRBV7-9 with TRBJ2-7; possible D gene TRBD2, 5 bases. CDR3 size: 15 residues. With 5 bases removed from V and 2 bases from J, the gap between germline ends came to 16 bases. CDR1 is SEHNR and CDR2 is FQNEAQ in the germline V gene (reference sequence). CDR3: CASSPRLDGTYEQYF. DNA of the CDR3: TGTGCCAGCAGCCCAAGGTTGGACGGGACCTACGAGCAGTACTTC. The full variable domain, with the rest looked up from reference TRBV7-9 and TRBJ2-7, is DTGVSQNPRHKITKRGQNVTFRCDPISEHNRLYWYRQTLGQGPEFLTYFQNEAQLEKSRLLSDRFSAERPKGSFSTLEIQRTEQGDSAMYLCASSPRLDGTYEQYFGPGTRLTVT.

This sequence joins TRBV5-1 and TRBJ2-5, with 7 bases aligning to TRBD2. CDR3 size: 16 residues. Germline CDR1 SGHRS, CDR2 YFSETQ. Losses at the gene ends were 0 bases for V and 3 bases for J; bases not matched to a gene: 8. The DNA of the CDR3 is TGCGCCAGCAGCTTGGTTACGGCTAGCGGAAAAGAGACCCAGTACTTC. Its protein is CASSLVTASGKETQYF.

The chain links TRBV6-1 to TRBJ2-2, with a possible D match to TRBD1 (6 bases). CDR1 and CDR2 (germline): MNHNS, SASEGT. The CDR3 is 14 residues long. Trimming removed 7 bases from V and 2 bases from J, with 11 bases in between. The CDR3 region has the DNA TGTGCCAGCATCCGACAGGAAAACACCGGGGAGCTGTTTTTT. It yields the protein CASIRQENTGELFF.

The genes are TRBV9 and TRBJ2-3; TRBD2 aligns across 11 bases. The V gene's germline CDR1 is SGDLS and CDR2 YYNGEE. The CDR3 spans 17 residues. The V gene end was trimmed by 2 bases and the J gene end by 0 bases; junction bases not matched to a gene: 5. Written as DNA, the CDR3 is TGTGCCAGCAGCGTCCTAGCGGGGGGACCAAGCACAGATACGCAGTATTTT. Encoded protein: CASSVLAGGPSTDTQYF.

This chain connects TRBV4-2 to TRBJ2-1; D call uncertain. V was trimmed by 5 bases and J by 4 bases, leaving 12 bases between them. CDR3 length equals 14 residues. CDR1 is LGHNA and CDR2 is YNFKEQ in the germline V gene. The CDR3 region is CASSTPARYNEQFF. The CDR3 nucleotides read TGTGCCAGCAGCACCCCCGCGAGATACAATGAGCAGTTCTTC.

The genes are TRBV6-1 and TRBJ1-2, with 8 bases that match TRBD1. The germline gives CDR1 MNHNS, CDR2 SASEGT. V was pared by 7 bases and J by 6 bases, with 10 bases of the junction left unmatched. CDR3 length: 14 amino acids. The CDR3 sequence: CASTIGQGGDGYTF. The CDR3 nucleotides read TGTGCCAGCACTATTGGACAGGGTGGGGATGGCTACACCTTC.

CDR3 sequence (DNA): TGCGCCAGCAGCTTGCGGGCTAACTATGGCTACACCTTC. Its protein is CASSLRANYGYTF. The V call is TRBV5-1, the J call TRBJ1-2; D gene unclear. CDR3 size: 13 residues. The ends were cut back, 1 base at V and 0 bases at J, with 4 bases in the middle. Germline lookup yields CDR1 SGHRS and CDR2 YFSETQ.

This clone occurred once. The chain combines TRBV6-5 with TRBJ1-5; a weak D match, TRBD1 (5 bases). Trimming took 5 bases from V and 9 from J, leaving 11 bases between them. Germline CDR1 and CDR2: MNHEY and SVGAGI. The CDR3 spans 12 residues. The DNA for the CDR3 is TGTGCCAGCAGTGGCCAGGGTCGGCCCCAGCATTTT. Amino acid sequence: CASSGQGRPQHF.

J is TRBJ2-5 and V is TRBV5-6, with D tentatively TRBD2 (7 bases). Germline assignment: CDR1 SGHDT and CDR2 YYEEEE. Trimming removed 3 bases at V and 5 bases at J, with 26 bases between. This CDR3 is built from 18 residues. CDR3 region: CASSYGGGGGAFLETQYF. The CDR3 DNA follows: TGTGCCAGCAGCTATGGAGGTGGAGGGGGGGCCTTTTTGGAGACCCAGTACTTC.

The DNA for the CDR3 is TGTGCCAGCAGCGGACGGCAGGACAAAGAGACCCAGTACTTC. It specifies CASSGRQDKETQYF. This sequence joins TRBV12-1 and TRBJ2-5; TRBD1, the table's D call, was not compared with the DNA. TRBV12-1 is classified as a pseudogene. The CDR3 is made up of 14 amino acids.

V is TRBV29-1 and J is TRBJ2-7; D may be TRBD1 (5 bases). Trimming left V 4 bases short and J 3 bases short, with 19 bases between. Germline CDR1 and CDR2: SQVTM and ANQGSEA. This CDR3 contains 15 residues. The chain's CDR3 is CSVVAGHSKYYEQYF. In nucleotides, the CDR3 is TGCAGCGTTGTGGCAGGACACTCAAAGTACTACGAGCAGTACTTC.

The CDR3 reads CATAGQGARDTQYF. Here the CDR3 DNA reads TGTGCCACCGCTGGACAGGGGGCGCGTGATACGCAGTATTTT. The chain has TRBV10-3 and TRBJ2-3; 11 bases match TRBD1. V trimming: 10 bases; J trimming: 6 bases; junction bases outside the gene matches: 9. Germline assignment: CDR1 ENHRY and CDR2 SYGVKD. The CDR3 is 14 amino acids.

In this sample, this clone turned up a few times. DNA for the CDR3: TGTGCCAGCAGCGCTGAGCCACAGGGAGCAGATACGCAGTATTTT. Translating it yields CASSAEPQGADTQYF. The J gene is TRBJ2-3, the V gene TRBV9; D may be TRBD1 (6 bases). The germline V and J ends were trimmed by 3 bases and 4 bases, with 15 bases remaining between them. The CDR3 contains 15 residues. CDR1 and CDR2 (germline): SGDLS, YYNGEE.